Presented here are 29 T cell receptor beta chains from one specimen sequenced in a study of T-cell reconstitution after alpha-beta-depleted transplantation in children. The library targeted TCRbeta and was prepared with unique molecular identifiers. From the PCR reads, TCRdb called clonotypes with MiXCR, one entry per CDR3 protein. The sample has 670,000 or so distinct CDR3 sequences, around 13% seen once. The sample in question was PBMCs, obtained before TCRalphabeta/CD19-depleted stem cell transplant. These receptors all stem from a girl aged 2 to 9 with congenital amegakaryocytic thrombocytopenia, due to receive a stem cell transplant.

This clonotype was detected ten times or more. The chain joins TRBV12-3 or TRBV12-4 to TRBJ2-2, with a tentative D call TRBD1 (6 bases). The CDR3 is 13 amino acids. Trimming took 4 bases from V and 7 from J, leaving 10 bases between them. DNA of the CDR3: TGTGCCAGCAGTTCTACAGGGATCGGGGAGCTGTTTTTT. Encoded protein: CASSSTGIGELFF.

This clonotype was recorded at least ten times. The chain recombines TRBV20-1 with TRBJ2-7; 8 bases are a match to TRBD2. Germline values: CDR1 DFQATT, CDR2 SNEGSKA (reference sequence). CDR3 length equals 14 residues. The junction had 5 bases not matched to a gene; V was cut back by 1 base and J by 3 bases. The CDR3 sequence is CSARGSGRIYEQYF. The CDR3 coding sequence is TGCAGTGCTAGAGGGAGCGGGAGAATCTACGAGCAGTACTTC.

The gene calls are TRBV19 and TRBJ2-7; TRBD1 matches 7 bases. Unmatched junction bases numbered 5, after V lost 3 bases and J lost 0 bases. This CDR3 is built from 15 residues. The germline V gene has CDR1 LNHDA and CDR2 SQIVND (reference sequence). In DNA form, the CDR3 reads TGTGCCAGTAGTATGGGCAGGGGGAACTCCTACGAGCAGTACTTC. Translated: CASSMGRGNSYEQYF.

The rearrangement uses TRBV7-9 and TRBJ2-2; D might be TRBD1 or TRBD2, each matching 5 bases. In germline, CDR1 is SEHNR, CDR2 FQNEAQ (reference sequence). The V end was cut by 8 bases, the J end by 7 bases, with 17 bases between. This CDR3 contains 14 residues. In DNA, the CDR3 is TGTGCCAGCCGGCCAGTCCGGGGCGTCGGGGAGCTGTTTTTT. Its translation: CASRPVRGVGELFF.

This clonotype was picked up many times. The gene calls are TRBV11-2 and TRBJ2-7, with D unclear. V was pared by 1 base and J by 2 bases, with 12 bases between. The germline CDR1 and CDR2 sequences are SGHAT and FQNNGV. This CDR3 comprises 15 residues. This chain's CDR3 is CASSLGNSPTYEQYF. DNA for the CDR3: TGTGCCAGCAGCTTAGGTAACTCACCGACCTACGAGCAGTACTTC.

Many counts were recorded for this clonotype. The CDR3 bases are TGCGCCAGCAGCATAACGACTAGCGGGAAGGCCCCAATATCCTACGAGCAGTACTTC. It is translated as CASSITTSGKAPISYEQYF. V gene TRBV5-1 combines with J gene TRBJ2-7; 11 bases fit TRBD2. Looked up from germline, CDR1 is SGHRS and CDR2 is YFSETQ. J lost 1 base, V lost 4 bases, and 16 bases had no gene match. This CDR3 contains 19 residues.

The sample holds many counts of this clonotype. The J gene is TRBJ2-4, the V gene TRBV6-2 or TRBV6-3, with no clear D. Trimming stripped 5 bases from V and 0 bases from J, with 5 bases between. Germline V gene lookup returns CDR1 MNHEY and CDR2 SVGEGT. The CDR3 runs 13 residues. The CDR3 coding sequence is TGTGCCAGCAGTGAGATAGCCAAAAACATTCAGTACTTC. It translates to CASSEIAKNIQYF.

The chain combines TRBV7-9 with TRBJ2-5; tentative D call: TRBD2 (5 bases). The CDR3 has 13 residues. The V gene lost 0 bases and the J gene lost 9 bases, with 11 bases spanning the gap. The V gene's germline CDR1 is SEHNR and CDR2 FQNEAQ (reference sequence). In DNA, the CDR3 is TGTGCCAGCAGCTTAGCCTTTCTAGCCGCCCAGTACTTC. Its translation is CASSLAFLAAQYF.

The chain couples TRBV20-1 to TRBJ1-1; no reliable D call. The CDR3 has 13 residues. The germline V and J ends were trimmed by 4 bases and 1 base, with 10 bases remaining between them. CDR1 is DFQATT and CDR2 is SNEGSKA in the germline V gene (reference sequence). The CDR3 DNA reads TGCAGTGCTATTCATAGAAAGAACACTGAAGCTTTCTTT. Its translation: CSAIHRKNTEAFF.

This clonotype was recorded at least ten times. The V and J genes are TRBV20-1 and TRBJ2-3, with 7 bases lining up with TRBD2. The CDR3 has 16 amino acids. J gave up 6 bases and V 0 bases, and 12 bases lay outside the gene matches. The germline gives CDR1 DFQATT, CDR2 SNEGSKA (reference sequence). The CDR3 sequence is CSARDTSREIPDTQYF. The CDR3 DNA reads TGCAGTGCTAGAGATACGTCGCGGGAGATACCGGATACGCAGTATTTT.

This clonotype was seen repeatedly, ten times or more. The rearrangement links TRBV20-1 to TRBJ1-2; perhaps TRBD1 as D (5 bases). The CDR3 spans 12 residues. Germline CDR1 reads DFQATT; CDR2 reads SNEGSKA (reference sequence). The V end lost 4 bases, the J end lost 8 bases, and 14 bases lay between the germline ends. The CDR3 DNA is TGCAGTGCTATAGGGACGATAACGGGCTACACCTTC. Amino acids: CSAIGTITGYTF.

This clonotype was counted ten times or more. The CDR3 reads CASSLRFTGGAGTDTQYF. The CDR3 region has the DNA TGTGCCAGCAGTTTACGGTTCACAGGGGGCGCCGGCACAGATACGCAGTATTTT. V gene TRBV12-3 or TRBV12-4 combines with J gene TRBJ2-3; 9 positions agree with TRBD1. The CDR3 is 18 residues long. V dropped 2 bases and J dropped 1; count of bases not matched to a gene: 10.

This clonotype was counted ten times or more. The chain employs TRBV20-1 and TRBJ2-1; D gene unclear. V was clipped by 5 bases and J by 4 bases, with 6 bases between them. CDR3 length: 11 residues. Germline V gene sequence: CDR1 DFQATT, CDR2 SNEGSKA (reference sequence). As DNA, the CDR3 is TGCAGTGCTGGGAAGTACAATGAGCAGTTCTTC. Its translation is CSAGKYNEQFF.

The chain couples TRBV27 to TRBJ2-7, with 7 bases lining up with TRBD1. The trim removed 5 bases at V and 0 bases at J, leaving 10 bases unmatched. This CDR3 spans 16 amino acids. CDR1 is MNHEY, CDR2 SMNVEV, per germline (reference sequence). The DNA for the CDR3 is TGTGCCAGCAGTACACCGACGACAGGGTTCTCCTACGAGCAGTACTTC. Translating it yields CASSTPTTGFSYEQYF.

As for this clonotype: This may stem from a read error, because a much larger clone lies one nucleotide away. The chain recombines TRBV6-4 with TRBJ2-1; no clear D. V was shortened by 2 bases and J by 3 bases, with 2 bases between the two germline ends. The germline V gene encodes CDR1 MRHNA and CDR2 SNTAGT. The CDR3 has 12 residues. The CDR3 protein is CASSDGYNEQFF. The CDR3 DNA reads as TGTGCCAGCAGTGACGGCTACAATGAGCAGTTCTTC.

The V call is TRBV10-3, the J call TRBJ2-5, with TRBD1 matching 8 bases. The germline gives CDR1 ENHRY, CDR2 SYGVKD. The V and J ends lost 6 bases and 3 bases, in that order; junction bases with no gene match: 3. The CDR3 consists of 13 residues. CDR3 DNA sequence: TGTGCCATCAGGGGACAGGCTGAAGAGACCCAGTACTTC. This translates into CAIRGQAEETQYF.

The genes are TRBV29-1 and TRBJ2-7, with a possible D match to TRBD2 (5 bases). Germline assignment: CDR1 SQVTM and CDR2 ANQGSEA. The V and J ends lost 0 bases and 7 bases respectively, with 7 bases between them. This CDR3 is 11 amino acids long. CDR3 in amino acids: CSVEERREQYF. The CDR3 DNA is TGCAGCGTTGAAGAGCGGAGGGAGCAGTACTTC.

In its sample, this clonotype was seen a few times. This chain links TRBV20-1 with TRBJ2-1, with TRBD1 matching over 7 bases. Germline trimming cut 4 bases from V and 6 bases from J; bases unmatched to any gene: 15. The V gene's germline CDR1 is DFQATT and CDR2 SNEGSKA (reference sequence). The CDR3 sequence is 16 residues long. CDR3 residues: CSATKPTGKAFNEQFF. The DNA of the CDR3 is TGCAGTGCTACTAAACCGACAGGGAAAGCTTTCAATGAGCAGTTCTTC.

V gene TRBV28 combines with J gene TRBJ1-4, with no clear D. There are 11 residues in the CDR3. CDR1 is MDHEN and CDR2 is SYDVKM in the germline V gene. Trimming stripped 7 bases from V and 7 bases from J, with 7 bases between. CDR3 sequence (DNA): TGTGCCAGCACACTTGGTGAAAAACTGTTTTTT. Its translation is CASTLGEKLFF.

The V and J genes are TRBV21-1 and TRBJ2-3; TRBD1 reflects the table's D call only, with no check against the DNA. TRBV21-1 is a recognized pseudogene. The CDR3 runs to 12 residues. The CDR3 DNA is TGTGCCAGCAGCCCCCTTGGAGGGGGCCAGTATTTT. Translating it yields CASSPLGGGQYF.

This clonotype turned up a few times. The CDR3 here is CASSERNYGYTF. DNA of the CDR3: TGTGCCAGCAGTGAACGAAACTATGGCTACACCTTC. This chain links TRBV2 with TRBJ1-2; D not certain. CDR1 SNHLY and CDR2 FYNNEI come from the germline V gene. Trimming pared 2 bases from V and 2 bases from J, leaving 3 bases between. The CDR3 runs 12 residues.

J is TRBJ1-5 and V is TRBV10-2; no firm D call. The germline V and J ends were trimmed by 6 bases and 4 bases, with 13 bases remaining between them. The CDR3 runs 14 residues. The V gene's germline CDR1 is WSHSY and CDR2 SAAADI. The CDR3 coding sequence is TGCGCCAGCAGCACCCGGCAGACGAATCAGCCCCAGCATTTT. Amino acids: CASSTRQTNQPQHF.

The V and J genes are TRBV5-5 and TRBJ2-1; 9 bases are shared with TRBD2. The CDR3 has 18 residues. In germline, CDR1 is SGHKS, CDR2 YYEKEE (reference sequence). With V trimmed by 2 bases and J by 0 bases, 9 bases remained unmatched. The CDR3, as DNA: TGTGCCAGCAGCTTAATGGTAGCGGGGGATAGCTCCTACAATGAGCAGTTCTTC. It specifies CASSLMVAGDSSYNEQFF.

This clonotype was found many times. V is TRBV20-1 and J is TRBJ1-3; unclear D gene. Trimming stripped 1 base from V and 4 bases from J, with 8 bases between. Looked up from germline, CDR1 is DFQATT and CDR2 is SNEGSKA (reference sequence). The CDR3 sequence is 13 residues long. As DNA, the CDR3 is TGCAGTGCTAGAGTCGTGAACGGAAACACCATATATTTT. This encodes CSARVVNGNTIYF.

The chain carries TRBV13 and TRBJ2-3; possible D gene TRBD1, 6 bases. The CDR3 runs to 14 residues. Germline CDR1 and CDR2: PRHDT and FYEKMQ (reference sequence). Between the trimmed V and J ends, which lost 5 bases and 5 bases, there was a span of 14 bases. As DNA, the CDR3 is TGTGCCAGCAGCCCTACAGGGTTGCTAGATACGCAGTATTTT. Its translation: CASSPTGLLDTQYF.

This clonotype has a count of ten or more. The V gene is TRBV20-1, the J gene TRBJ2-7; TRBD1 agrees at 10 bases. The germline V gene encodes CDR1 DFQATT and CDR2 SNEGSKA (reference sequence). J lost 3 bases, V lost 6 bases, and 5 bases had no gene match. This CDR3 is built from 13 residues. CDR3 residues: CSAPGTGVYEQYF. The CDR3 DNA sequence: TGCAGTGCCCCCGGGACAGGGGTCTACGAGCAGTACTTC.

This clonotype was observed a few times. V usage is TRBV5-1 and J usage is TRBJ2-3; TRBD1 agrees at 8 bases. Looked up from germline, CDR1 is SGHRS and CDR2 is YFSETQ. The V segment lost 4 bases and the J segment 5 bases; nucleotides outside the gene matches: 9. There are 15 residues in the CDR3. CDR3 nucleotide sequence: TGCGCCAGCAGCGAGGGACAGGTGGTGGGAGATACGCAGTATTTT. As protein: CASSEGQVVGDTQYF. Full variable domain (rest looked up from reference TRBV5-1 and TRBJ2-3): KAGVTQTPRYLIKTRGQQVTLSCSPISGHRSVSWYQQTPGQGLQFLFEYFSETQRNKGNFPGRFSGRQFSNSRSEMNVSTLELGDSALYLCASSEGQVVGDTQYFGPGTRLTVL.

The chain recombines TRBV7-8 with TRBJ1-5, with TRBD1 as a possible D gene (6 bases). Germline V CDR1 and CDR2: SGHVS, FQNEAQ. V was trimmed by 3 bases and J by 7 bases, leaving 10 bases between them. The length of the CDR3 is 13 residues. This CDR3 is CASSLTGPQPQHF. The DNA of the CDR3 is TGTGCCAGCAGCTTGACAGGTCCCCAGCCCCAGCATTTT.

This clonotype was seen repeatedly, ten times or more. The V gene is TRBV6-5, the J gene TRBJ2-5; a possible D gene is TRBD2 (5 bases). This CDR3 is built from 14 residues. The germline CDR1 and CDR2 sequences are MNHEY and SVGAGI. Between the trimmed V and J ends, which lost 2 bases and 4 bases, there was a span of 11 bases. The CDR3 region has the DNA TGTGCCAGCAGTTACCAACGGGGAATAGAGACCCAGTACTTC. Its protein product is CASSYQRGIETQYF.